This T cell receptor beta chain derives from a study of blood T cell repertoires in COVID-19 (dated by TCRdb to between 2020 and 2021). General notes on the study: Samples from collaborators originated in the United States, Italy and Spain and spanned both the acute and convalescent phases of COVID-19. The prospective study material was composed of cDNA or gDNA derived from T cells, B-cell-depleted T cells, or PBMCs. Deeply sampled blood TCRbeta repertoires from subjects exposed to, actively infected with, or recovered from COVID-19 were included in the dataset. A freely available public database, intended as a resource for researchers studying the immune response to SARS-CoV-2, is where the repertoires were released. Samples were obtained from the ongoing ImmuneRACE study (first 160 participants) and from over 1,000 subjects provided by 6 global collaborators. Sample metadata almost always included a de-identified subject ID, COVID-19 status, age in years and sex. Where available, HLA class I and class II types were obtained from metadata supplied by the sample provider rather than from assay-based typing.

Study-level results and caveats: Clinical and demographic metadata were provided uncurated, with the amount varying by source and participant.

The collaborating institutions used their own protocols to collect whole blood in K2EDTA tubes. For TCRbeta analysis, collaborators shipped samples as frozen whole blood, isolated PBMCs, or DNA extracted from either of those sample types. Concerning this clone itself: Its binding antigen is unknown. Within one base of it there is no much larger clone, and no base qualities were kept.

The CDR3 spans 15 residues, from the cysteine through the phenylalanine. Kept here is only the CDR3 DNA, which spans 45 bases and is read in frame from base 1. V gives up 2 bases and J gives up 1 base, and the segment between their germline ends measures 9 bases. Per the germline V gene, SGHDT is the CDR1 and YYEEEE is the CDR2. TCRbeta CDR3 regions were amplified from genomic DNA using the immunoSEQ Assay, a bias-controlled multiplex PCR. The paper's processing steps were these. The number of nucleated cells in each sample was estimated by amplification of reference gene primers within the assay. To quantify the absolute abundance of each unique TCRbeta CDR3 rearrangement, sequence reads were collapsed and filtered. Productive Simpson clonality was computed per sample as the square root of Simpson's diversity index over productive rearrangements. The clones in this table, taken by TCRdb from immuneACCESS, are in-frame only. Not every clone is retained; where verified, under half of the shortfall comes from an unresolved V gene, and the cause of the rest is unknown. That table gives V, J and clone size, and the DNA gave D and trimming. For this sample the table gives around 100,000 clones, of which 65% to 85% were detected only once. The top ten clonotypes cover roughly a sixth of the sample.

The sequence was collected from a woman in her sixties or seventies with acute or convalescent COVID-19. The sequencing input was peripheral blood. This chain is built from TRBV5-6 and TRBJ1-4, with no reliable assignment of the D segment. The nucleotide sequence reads TGTGCCAGCAGCTTCGAACGAGGAACTAATGAAAAACTGTTTTTT. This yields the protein CASSFERGTNEKLFF.